This T cell receptor beta chain was retrieved from a study of cytomegalovirus exposure and HLA in healthy donors. Whole-study findings and limits: As a later analysis showed, a missense DCLRE1C variant was linked to trimming of TCR beta V- and J-genes. The study dropped some indistinguishable V segments, TRBV6-2 and TRBV6-3 among them. An analysis that was carried out later associated 16,000 or so TCR beta sequences with HLA alleles at 0.05 false discovery rate.

In the PCR, 60 Vbeta and 13 Jbeta primers were used. The assay was immunoSEQ multiplex PCR, and TCRdb's table has in-frame clones only and misses some. The profile shows more than 85,000 clones, under 80% of them singletons. V was trimmed by 5 bases and J by 3 bases, leaving 14 bases between them. Germline CDR1 reads SGHTA; CDR2 reads FQGNSA. This CDR3 has 15 residues. This clone occurred a few times. The antigen is undetermined. V is TRBV7-2 and J is TRBJ1-3; a possible D gene is TRBD1 (5 bases). The sequence was collected from a woman under 40 in good health and CMV-seronegative. The specimen sequenced was PBMCs. Here the CDR3 DNA reads TGTGCCAGCAGCCCCGGAGGGGCGGTTGGAAACACCATATATTTT. Residues: CASSPGGAVGNTIYF.